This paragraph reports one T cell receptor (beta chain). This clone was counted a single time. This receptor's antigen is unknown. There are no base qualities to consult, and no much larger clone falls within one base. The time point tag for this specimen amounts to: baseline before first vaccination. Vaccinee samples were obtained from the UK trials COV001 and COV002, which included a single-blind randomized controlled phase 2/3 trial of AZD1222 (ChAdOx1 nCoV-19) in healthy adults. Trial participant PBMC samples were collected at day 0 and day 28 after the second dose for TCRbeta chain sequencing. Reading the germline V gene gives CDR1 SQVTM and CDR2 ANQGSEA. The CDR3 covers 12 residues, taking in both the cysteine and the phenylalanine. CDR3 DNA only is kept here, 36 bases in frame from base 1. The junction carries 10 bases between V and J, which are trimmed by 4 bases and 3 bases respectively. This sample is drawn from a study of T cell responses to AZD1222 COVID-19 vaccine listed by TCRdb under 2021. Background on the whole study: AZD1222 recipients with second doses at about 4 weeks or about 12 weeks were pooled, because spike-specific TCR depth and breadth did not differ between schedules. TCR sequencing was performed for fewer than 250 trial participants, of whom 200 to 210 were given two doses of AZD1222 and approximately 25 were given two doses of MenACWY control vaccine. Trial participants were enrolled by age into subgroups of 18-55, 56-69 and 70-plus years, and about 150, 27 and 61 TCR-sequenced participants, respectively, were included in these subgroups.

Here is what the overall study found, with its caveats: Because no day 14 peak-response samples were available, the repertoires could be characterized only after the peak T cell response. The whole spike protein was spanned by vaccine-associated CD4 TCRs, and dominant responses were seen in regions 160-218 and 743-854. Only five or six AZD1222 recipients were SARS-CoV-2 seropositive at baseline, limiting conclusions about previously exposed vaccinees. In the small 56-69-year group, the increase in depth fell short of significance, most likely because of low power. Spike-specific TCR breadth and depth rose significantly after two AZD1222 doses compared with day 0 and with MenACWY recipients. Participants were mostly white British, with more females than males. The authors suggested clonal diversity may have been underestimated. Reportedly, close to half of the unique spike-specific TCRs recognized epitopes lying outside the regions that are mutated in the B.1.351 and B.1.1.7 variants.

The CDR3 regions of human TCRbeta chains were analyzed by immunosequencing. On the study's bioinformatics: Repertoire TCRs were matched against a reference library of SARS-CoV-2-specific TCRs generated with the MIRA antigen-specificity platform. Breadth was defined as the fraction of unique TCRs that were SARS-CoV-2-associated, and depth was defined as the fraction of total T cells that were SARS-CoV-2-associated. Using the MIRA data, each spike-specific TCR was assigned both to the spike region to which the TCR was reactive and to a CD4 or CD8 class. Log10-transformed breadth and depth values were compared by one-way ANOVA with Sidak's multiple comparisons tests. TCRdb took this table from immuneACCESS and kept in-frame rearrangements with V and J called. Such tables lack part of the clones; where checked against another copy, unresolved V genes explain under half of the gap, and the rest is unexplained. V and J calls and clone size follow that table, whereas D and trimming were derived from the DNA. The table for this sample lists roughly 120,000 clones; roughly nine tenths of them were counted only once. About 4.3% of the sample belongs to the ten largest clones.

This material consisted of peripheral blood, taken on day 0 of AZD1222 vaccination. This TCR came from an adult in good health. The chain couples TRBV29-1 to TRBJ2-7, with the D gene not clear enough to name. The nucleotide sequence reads TGCAGCGTTGGTGCTGGTAGCTACGAGCAGTACTTC. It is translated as CSVGAGSYEQYF.